This T cell receptor beta chain was sequenced in a study of T cell repertoires in cytomegalovirus infection. This clonotype has a count of ten or more. TCRdb independently ran MiXCR on the reads; one entry per CDR3 protein. This table has approximately 97,000 distinct CDR3 sequences, about 15% appearing once. The CDR3 has 15 residues. Germline V CDR1 and CDR2: SGHTA, FQGNSA. V lost 5 bases, J lost 4 bases, and 17 bases lay in between. V is TRBV7-2 and J is TRBJ1-1; D is unclear. The sample taken for sequencing was PBMCs. This sequence was found in a human donor in good health (CMV status not recorded). Some clones in this sample may be carry-over from other donors' samples. CDR3 in amino acids: CASSPYTAAGTEAFF. Written as DNA, the CDR3 is TGTGCCAGCAGCCCTTATACGGCCGCTGGCACTGAAGCTTTCTTT.